These T cell receptor beta chains were read from a single sample in a study of shared clonotypes between healthy human individuals. Assay used: immunoSEQ multiplex PCR; TCRdb lists only in-frame clones, some missing. The sample records about 120,000 clones, about two thirds being singletons. Sequencing was carried out using memory CD8+ T cells sorted from blood. The receptor source for this set is a woman in her twenties or thirties in good health. CDR3s include the opening cysteine and the closing phenylalanine or tryptophan. The order of the fields is J gene, V gene, clone size, D gene, CDR3 DNA, CDR3 protein. A D gene is named only where the DNA matches it firmly. Size values are once, few and many counts, or a class for expanded clones, and some rows have none.

j_gene: TRBJ2-4; v_gene: TRBV4-2; abundance: once; d_gene: NA; CDR3nt: TGTGCCAGCAGCCAGAAGATACGGGGCATACAAAACATTCAGTACTTC; CDR3aa: CASSQKIRGIQNIQYF
j_gene: TRBJ2-7; v_gene: TRBV29-1; abundance: NA; d_gene: NA; CDR3nt: TGCAGCGTGGGGGATCCGGGACACCACCCCTACGAGCAGTACTTC; CDR3aa: CSVGDPGHHPYEQYF
j_gene: TRBJ1-5; v_gene: TRBV6-1; abundance: many; d_gene: NA; CDR3nt: TGTGCCAGCATATACGGGGAGAATCAGCCCCAGCATTTT; CDR3aa: CASIYGENQPQHF
j_gene: TRBJ1-1; v_gene: TRBV2; abundance: NA; d_gene: NA; CDR3nt: TGTGCCAGCACCAGGGGTGGAACTGAAGCTTTCTTT; CDR3aa: CASTRGGTEAFF
j_gene: TRBJ1-1; v_gene: TRBV19; abundance: few; d_gene: NA; CDR3nt: TGTGCCAGTAGAGCAAACAGTTTAAGCTCCTTAGAAGCTTTCTTT; CDR3aa: CASRANSLSSLEAFF
j_gene: TRBJ2-7; v_gene: TRBV6-1; abundance: once; d_gene: NA; CDR3nt: TGTGCCAGCAGTGAAACTATGGTAGTAAGGAGCTCCTACGAGCAGTACTTC; CDR3aa: CASSETMVVRSSYEQYF
j_gene: TRBJ1-6; v_gene: TRBV30; abundance: few; d_gene: NA; CDR3nt: TGTGCCTGGAGTGCCTTAAACGCTGACAATTCACCCCTCCACTTT; CDR3aa: CAWSALNADNSPLHF
j_gene: TRBJ2-2; v_gene: TRBV25-1; abundance: once; d_gene: NA; CDR3nt: TGTGCCAGCACCCCTACCCGGGACGTCACCTACGGGGAGCTGTTTTTT; CDR3aa: CASTPTRDVTYGELFF
j_gene: TRBJ1-5; v_gene: TRBV5-6; abundance: NA; d_gene: NA; CDR3nt: TGTGCCAGCAGCTTGGGCGGGGAACAGCCCCAGCATTTT; CDR3aa: CASSLGGEQPQHF
j_gene: TRBJ1-2; v_gene: TRBV5-4; abundance: NA; d_gene: NA; CDR3nt: TGTGCCAGCAGCTTAGCGGGACATCAAAACTATGGCTACACCTTC; CDR3aa: CASSLAGHQNYGYTF
j_gene: TRBJ2-7; v_gene: TRBV15; abundance: once; d_gene: NA; CDR3nt: TGTGCCACCAGCAGAGGGGTGGGCGAGCAGTACTTC; CDR3aa: CATSRGVGEQYF
j_gene: TRBJ2-7; v_gene: TRBV5-5; abundance: NA; d_gene: TRBD2; CDR3nt: TGTGCCAGCAGCCTGACCCTAGCGGTCTACGAGCAGTACTTC; CDR3aa: CASSLTLAVYEQYF
j_gene: TRBJ2-1; v_gene: TRBV5-1; abundance: NA; d_gene: TRBD2; CDR3nt: TGCGCCAGCAGCACAAGAGGACTAGCGAACTACAATGAGCAGTTCTTC; CDR3aa: CASSTRGLANYNEQFF
j_gene: TRBJ2-5; v_gene: TRBV15; abundance: NA; d_gene: NA; CDR3nt: TGTGCCACCAGCCGAACAGGACAGAAAGAGACCCAGTACTTC; CDR3aa: CATSRTGQKETQYF
j_gene: TRBJ1-4; v_gene: TRBV5-1; abundance: NA; d_gene: TRBD1; CDR3nt: TGCGCCAGCAGGGATGGACAGGGGGAAAGTAGGACTAATGAAAAACTGTTTTTT; CDR3aa: CASRDGQGESRTNEKLFF
j_gene: TRBJ1-2; v_gene: TRBV19; abundance: NA; d_gene: NA; CDR3nt: TGTGCCAGTAGTACCCTCCGACCGGCACTCTATGGCTACACCTTC; CDR3aa: CASSTLRPALYGYTF
j_gene: TRBJ1-5; v_gene: TRBV9; abundance: NA; d_gene: NA; CDR3nt: TGTGCCAGCAGCGTAGGGACCGGAGGTCAGCCCCAGCATTTT; CDR3aa: CASSVGTGGQPQHF
j_gene: TRBJ2-3; v_gene: TRBV7-2; abundance: NA; d_gene: NA; CDR3nt: TGTGCCAGCAGCTCGGCCTATCTAAGCACAGATACGCAGTATTTT; CDR3aa: CASSSAYLSTDTQYF
j_gene: TRBJ2-7; v_gene: TRBV5-4; abundance: few; d_gene: NA; CDR3nt: TGTGCCAGCAGCCCCGCGCCAACCCTGGGGTATGGCGAGCAGTACTTC; CDR3aa: CASSPAPTLGYGEQYF
j_gene: TRBJ2-5; v_gene: TRBV25-1; abundance: few; d_gene: NA; CDR3nt: TGTGCCAGCAGTGAGCCGGGCGCCGGGGCGAAAGAGACCCAGTACTTC; CDR3aa: CASSEPGAGAKETQYF
j_gene: TRBJ2-3; v_gene: TRBV10-3; abundance: NA; d_gene: NA; CDR3nt: TGTGCCATCAGTGAGTCGAGGCGGAGCAGCACAGATACGCAGTATTTT; CDR3aa: CAISESRRSSTDTQYF
j_gene: TRBJ2-7; v_gene: TRBV28; abundance: NA; d_gene: TRBD2; CDR3nt: TGTGCCAGCAGTTCCCAACTGAGGGCGGGAGACTACGAGCAGTACTTC; CDR3aa: CASSSQLRAGDYEQYF
j_gene: TRBJ1-2; v_gene: TRBV7-9; abundance: NA; d_gene: NA; CDR3nt: TGTGCCAGCAGCTTAGGAGGGTACCCGAGGGACACCTTC; CDR3aa: CASSLGGYPRDTF
j_gene: TRBJ2-5; v_gene: TRBV5-1; abundance: NA; d_gene: NA; CDR3nt: TGCGCCAGCAGCTTGGCCGACCGGGATTTGGAGACCCAGTACTTC; CDR3aa: CASSLADRDLETQYF
j_gene: TRBJ1-4; v_gene: TRBV4-1; abundance: many; d_gene: TRBD1; CDR3nt: TGCGCCAGCACCCGGGACAGCTTTGCAACTAATGAAAAACTGTTTTTT; CDR3aa: CASTRDSFATNEKLFF
j_gene: TRBJ2-7; v_gene: TRBV5-4; abundance: NA; d_gene: TRBD1; CDR3nt: TGTGCCAGCAGCGCCCCCGGACAGGGGGGCGAGCAGTACTTC; CDR3aa: CASSAPGQGGEQYF
j_gene: TRBJ2-7; v_gene: TRBV29-1; abundance: NA; d_gene: TRBD2; CDR3nt: TGCAGCGTTGAAGATAGCGGGAACAACGAGCAGTACTTC; CDR3aa: CSVEDSGNNEQYF
j_gene: TRBJ1-5; v_gene: TRBV5-4; abundance: NA; d_gene: NA; CDR3nt: TGTGCCAGCAGCTTGGAAGGGGGCAATCAGCCCCAGCATTTT; CDR3aa: CASSLEGGNQPQHF
j_gene: TRBJ2-7; v_gene: TRBV11-2; abundance: NA; d_gene: NA; CDR3nt: TGTGCCAGCAGCTTTCTCTCCCCTTCGCCCTACGAGCAGTACTTC; CDR3aa: CASSFLSPSPYEQYF
j_gene: TRBJ2-1; v_gene: TRBV4-1; abundance: NA; d_gene: TRBD2; CDR3nt: TGCGCCAGCAGCCAAGATGGTTTCGGGGGGGAGTACAATGAGCAGTTCTTC; CDR3aa: CASSQDGFGGEYNEQFF
j_gene: TRBJ2-7; v_gene: TRBV5-1; abundance: once; d_gene: TRBD2; CDR3nt: TGCGCCAGCAGCTTGTTGGGGGGGACCTACGAGCAGTACTTC; CDR3aa: CASSLLGGTYEQYF
j_gene: TRBJ2-1; v_gene: TRBV7-9; abundance: NA; d_gene: TRBD1; CDR3nt: TGTGCCAGCAGCTGGGACAGGGGCTCCTACAATGAGCAGTTCTTC; CDR3aa: CASSWDRGSYNEQFF
j_gene: TRBJ2-1; v_gene: TRBV11-2; abundance: NA; d_gene: NA; CDR3nt: TGTGCCAGCAGCTCCAGGGCGGACTACAATGAGCAGTTCTTC; CDR3aa: CASSSRADYNEQFF
j_gene: TRBJ2-7; v_gene: TRBV6-1; abundance: NA; d_gene: TRBD1; CDR3nt: TGTGCCAGCAGTGAAGGAGCAGGGGGCTACGAGCAGTACTTC; CDR3aa: CASSEGAGGYEQYF
j_gene: TRBJ2-1; v_gene: TRBV15; abundance: NA; d_gene: TRBD2; CDR3nt: TGTGCCACCAGCAGAGCAAGCGGGGCCCCCAATGAGCAGTTCTTC; CDR3aa: CATSRASGAPNEQFF
j_gene: TRBJ2-5; v_gene: TRBV27; abundance: NA; d_gene: NA; CDR3nt: TGTGCCAGCAGTTTGCAGGTGGGTTCTAAAGAGCAGTACTTC; CDR3aa: CASSLQVGSKEQYF
j_gene: TRBJ2-1; v_gene: TRBV7-9; abundance: few; d_gene: NA; CDR3nt: TGTGCCAGCAGCTTAGTTGAGTCGTCCCACAATGAGCAGTTCTTC; CDR3aa: CASSLVESSHNEQFF
j_gene: TRBJ2-1; v_gene: TRBV19; abundance: NA; d_gene: NA; CDR3nt: TGTGCCAGTAGTATTTTAGTGTGGGGTGAGCAGTTCTTC; CDR3aa: CASSILVWGEQFF
j_gene: TRBJ2-7; v_gene: TRBV11-2; abundance: few; d_gene: NA; CDR3nt: TGTGCCAGCAGCTTTGGGGAGGACTACGAGCAGTACTTC; CDR3aa: CASSFGEDYEQYF
j_gene: TRBJ1-5; v_gene: TRBV12-2; abundance: NA; d_gene: NA; CDR3nt: TGTGCAAGTCGCTTGCCTCTGAGGGTCGAGGGGCATTTT; CDR3aa: CASRLPLRVEGHF
j_gene: TRBJ1-1; v_gene: TRBV11-2; abundance: NA; d_gene: NA; CDR3nt: TGTGCCAGCAGCCCGCACACTGAAGCTTTCTTT; CDR3aa: CASSPHTEAFF